This passage covers 18 T cell receptor beta chains from one sample sequenced in a study of T cells of healthy individuals. TCRdb re-analysed the 5' RACE reads in MiXCR, keeping a single row per CDR3 protein. The repertoire holds fewer than 90,000 distinct CDR3 sequences, with more than 5% as singletons. These receptors were taken from a female donor in good health.

This clonotype was observed many times. V usage is TRBV7-3 and J usage is TRBJ2-7; TRBD2 matches at 13 bases. This CDR3 has 15 residues. The germline V gene has CDR1 SGHTA and CDR2 FQGTGA. The V segment lost 0 bases and the J segment 6 bases; nucleotides outside the gene matches: 2. The CDR3: CASSLTGLAGVEQYF. CDR3 nucleotides: TGTGCCAGCAGCTTAACTGGACTAGCGGGAGTCGAGCAGTACTTC.

This clonotype was seen repeatedly, ten times or more. The chain is built from TRBV12-5 and TRBJ2-1, with D perhaps TRBD2 (6 bases). V lost 6 bases and J lost 7, with 10 bases in between. There are 12 residues in the CDR3. In germline, CDR1 is LGHNT, CDR2 FRNRAP. CDR3: CASGSGRNEQFF. The CDR3 DNA reads as TGTGCTAGTGGGTCAGGGAGGAATGAGCAGTTCTTC.

This clonotype was detected a few times. The V call is TRBV5-4, the J call TRBJ2-3, with 9 bases matching TRBD2. There are 19 residues in the CDR3. Trimming cost V 2 bases and J 1 base; bases outside gene matches: 14. Germline CDR1 is SGHNT and CDR2 is YYREEE (reference sequence). The CDR3 region has the DNA TGTGCCAGCAGCTTAGGTAGCGGGAGACGGGGTCTAGGCACAGATACGCAGTATTTT. It specifies CASSLGSGRRGLGTDTQYF. The whole variable domain, filled in from reference TRBV5-4 and TRBJ2-3, reads ETGVTQSPTHLIKTRGQQVTLRCSSQSGHNTVSWYQQALGQGPQFIFQYYREEENGRGNFPPRFSGLQFPNYSSELNVNALELDDSALYLCASSLGSGRRGLGTDTQYFGPGTRLTVL.

This clonotype was seen more than once but under ten times. The chain recombines TRBV6-6 with TRBJ2-7; D gene ambiguous. Germline CDR1 and CDR2: MNHNY and SVGAGI (reference sequence). The germline V and J ends were trimmed by 0 bases and 0 bases, with 15 bases remaining between them. The CDR3 extends over 17 amino acids. The CDR3 loop reads CASSYSNPTVSSYEQYF. In nucleotides, the CDR3 is TGTGCCAGCAGTTACTCCAACCCGACTGTCAGCTCCTACGAGCAGTACTTC.

The sample holds many counts of this clonotype. The J gene is TRBJ2-5, the V gene TRBV25-1; D gene unclear. The V end lost 5 bases, the J end lost 1 base, and 17 bases lay between the germline ends. In germline, CDR1 is MGHDK, CDR2 SYGVNS. The CDR3 has 16 residues. The CDR3, as DNA: TGTGCCAGCAGTCCCCTCGCGGCTACACGCCAAGAGACCCAGTACTTC. Translation gives CASSPLAATRQETQYF. The entire variable domain, with the rest obtained from reference TRBV25-1 and TRBJ2-5, is as follows: EADIYQTPRYLVIGTGKKITLECSQTMGHDKMYWYQQDPGMELHLIHYSYGVNSTEKGDLSSESTVSRIRTEHFPLTLESARPSHTSQYLCASSPLAATRQETQYFGPGTRLLVL.

The chain joins TRBV10-3 to TRBJ2-1; 8 nucleotides align to TRBD1. V dropped 2 bases and J dropped 6; count of bases not matched to a gene: 9. This CDR3 region has 16 residues. CDR1 is ENHRY, CDR2 SYGVKD, per germline. The chain's CDR3 is CAISERTGPALNEQFF. Written as DNA, the CDR3 is TGTGCCATCAGTGAGAGGACAGGGCCGGCTCTCAATGAGCAGTTCTTC.

This clonotype was picked up many times. The chain employs TRBV4-3 and TRBJ1-1, with 8 bases that match TRBD1. Germline V lookup: CDR1 LGHNA, CDR2 YSLEER. The CDR3 runs 16 residues. The ends lost 0 bases at V and 6 bases at J; junction bases unmatched: 9. CDR3 region: CASSQDNTGGSAEAFF. CDR3 DNA sequence: TGCGCCAGCAGCCAAGATAACACAGGGGGGTCGGCTGAAGCTTTCTTT.

This clonotype came up many times. The V gene is TRBV19, the J gene TRBJ2-1; the match to TRBD2 covers 9 bases. This CDR3 region has 15 residues. Trimming removed 4 bases from V and 2 bases from J; junction bases left unmatched: 3. Germline values: CDR1 LNHDA, CDR2 SQIVND (reference sequence). CDR3 amino acids: CASSRLAGTYNEQFF. The DNA for the CDR3 is TGTGCCAGTAGTAGGCTAGCGGGAACCTACAATGAGCAGTTCTTC.

This clonotype has at least ten counts. The CDR3 is CASSQGLAEGGDTQYF. The CDR3 DNA sequence: TGTGCCAGCAGCCAAGGACTAGCGGAGGGGGGAGATACGCAGTATTTT. The genes are TRBV4-2 and TRBJ2-3, with 9 bases identical to TRBD2. The ends lost 1 base at V and 5 bases at J; junction bases unmatched: 7. In germline, CDR1 is LGHNA, CDR2 YNFKEQ. CDR3 size: 16 residues.

This clonotype appeared many times. The chain has TRBV7-9 and TRBJ2-5; D not resolved. The CDR3 is made up of 13 amino acids. Germline CDR1 and CDR2: SEHNR and FQNEAQ (reference sequence). Deletions cut 3 bases from V and 2 bases from J, with 7 bases between. CDR3 loop: CASSFDWQETQYF. CDR3 DNA sequence: TGTGCCAGCAGCTTCGACTGGCAAGAGACCCAGTACTTC.

This clonotype was seen repeatedly, ten times or more. The gene calls are TRBV6-2 or TRBV6-3 and TRBJ2-1; 8 positions match TRBD2. V was clipped by 5 bases and J by 7 bases; unmatched bases: 7. This CDR3 comprises 14 residues. Germline assignment: CDR1 MNHEY and CDR2 SVGEGT. The CDR3 loop reads CASSGTSGKNEQFF. The CDR3 coding sequence is TGTGCCAGCAGTGGCACTAGCGGCAAAAATGAGCAGTTCTTC.

This clonotype was observed at least ten times. The V and J genes are TRBV7-2 and TRBJ2-7; D may correspond to TRBD1 or TRBD2 (5 bases each). This CDR3 has 14 residues. Germline-derived CDR1 and CDR2 are SGHTA and FQGNSA. The V end was cut by 1 base, the J end by 6 bases, with 13 bases between. The chain's CDR3 is CASSLDLGPTEQYF. The DNA for the CDR3 is TGTGCCAGCAGCTTAGATCTGGGACCGACCGAGCAGTACTTC.

At least ten counts were recorded for this clonotype. This rearrangement joins TRBV9 to TRBJ2-7, with TRBD2 matching 7 bases. Germline V gene data show CDR1 as SGDLS and CDR2 as YYNGEE. The trim removed 0 bases at V and 6 bases at J, leaving 9 bases unmatched. The CDR3 extends over 15 amino acids. CDR3 in amino acids: CASSVGPREGSEQYF. For the CDR3, the DNA is TGTGCCAGCAGCGTAGGGCCCAGGGAGGGATCCGAGCAGTACTTC.

This clonotype was counted a single time. One base away lies a much larger clone, so this may be a sequencing read error. The chain has TRBV19 and TRBJ1-5; D is unresolved. CDR3 size: 13 residues. Looked up from germline, CDR1 is LNHDA and CDR2 is SQIVND (reference sequence). The ends were cut back, 5 bases at V and 7 bases at J, with 12 bases in the middle. The CDR3, as DNA: TGTGCCAGTAGTGTCTCGGCGGGACAGCCCCAGCATTTT. Its protein product is CASSVSAGQPQHF.

In this sample, this clonotype turned up once. The chain recombines TRBV20-1 with TRBJ1-2, with D possibly being TRBD1 (5 bases). Germline V gene data show CDR1 as DFQATT and CDR2 as SNEGSKA (reference sequence). V lost 2 bases and J 0 bases, leaving 16 bases between the germline ends. The CDR3 is 16 amino acids. Here the CDR3 reads CSARQYPGQANYGYTF. In nucleotides, the CDR3 is TGCAGTGCTAGACAGTACCCAGGGCAGGCTAACTATGGCTACACCTTC.

This clonotype was recorded a few times. V usage is TRBV20-1 and J usage is TRBJ2-1, with 10 bases that match TRBD2. J lost 3 bases, V lost 6 bases, and 5 bases had no gene match. The CDR3 sequence is 14 residues long. Per germline, CDR1 DFQATT and CDR2 SNEGSKA (reference sequence). Here the CDR3 reads CSARGTSDYNEQFF. CDR3 in DNA: TGCAGTGCCCGAGGGACTAGCGACTACAATGAGCAGTTCTTC.

The rearrangement joins TRBV28 to TRBJ2-5; TRBD1 matches at 8 bases. CDR1 and CDR2 (germline): MDHEN, SYDVKM. V lost 6 bases, J lost 4 bases, and 7 bases stayed unmatched. The CDR3 consists of 14 residues. The CDR3 nucleotides read TGTGCCAGCAGAGACAGGGGTCCCCGAGAGACCCAGTACTTC. Amino acids: CASRDRGPRETQYF.

This clonotype appeared a few times. The chain recombines TRBV19 with TRBJ2-7; D is perhaps TRBD2 (5 bases). The CDR3 runs 15 residues. Trimming took off 3 bases at V and 3 bases at J, with 15 bases between the two ends. In germline, CDR1 is LNHDA, CDR2 SQIVND (reference sequence). The CDR3 is CASSISAVSGYEQYF. The CDR3 DNA reads TGTGCCAGTAGTATCAGTGCGGTCAGCGGCTACGAGCAGTACTTC. Variable domain in full (rest from reference TRBV19 and TRBJ2-7): DGGITQSPKYLFRKEGQNVTLSCEQNLNHDAMYWYRQDPGQGLRLIYYSQIVNDFQKGDIAEGYSVSREKKESFPLTVTSAQKNPTAFYLCASSISAVSGYEQYFGPGTRLTVT.